One and the same sample provided the 3 T cell receptor beta chains below, sequenced in a study of blood T cell repertoires in COVID-19. The method was immunoSEQ multiplex PCR; TCRdb's version includes in-frame clones alone and lacks a portion of them. In the table there are 310,000 or so clones, 70% to 90% of which are singletons. Source material: peripheral blood. The receptors come from a woman between 45 and 65 years old with active or convalescent COVID-19.

This clone was recorded a few times. This chain links TRBV7-6 with TRBJ2-7, with TRBD1 as a possible D gene (5 bases). This CDR3 has 15 residues. CDR1 and CDR2 (germline): SGHVS, FNYEAQ. V lost 1 base and J lost 0, with 10 bases in between. CDR3 in amino acids: CASSLEGIPSYEQYF. Written as DNA, the CDR3 is TGTGCCAGCAGCTTAGAGGGGATTCCCTCCTACGAGCAGTACTTC.

The rearrangement uses TRBV9 and TRBJ2-3, with no clear D. The CDR3 length is 14 residues. V was clipped by 2 bases and J by 0 bases, with 7 bases between them. In germline, CDR1 is SGDLS, CDR2 YYNGEE. The CDR3 nucleotides are TGTGCCAGCAGCGTTTTGACTAGCACAGATACGCAGTATTTT. Translated, it gives CASSVLTSTDTQYF.

The chain uses TRBV19 and TRBJ1-5; 10 bases align to TRBD1. The CDR3 spans 17 residues. Germline values: CDR1 LNHDA, CDR2 SQIVND (reference sequence). V dropped 5 bases and J dropped 5; count of bases not matched to a gene: 12. DNA of the CDR3: TGTGCCAGTAGTGGGGACAGGGGACGGGGTTCTTATCAGCCCCAGCATTTT. Amino acids: CASSGDRGRGSYQPQHF.